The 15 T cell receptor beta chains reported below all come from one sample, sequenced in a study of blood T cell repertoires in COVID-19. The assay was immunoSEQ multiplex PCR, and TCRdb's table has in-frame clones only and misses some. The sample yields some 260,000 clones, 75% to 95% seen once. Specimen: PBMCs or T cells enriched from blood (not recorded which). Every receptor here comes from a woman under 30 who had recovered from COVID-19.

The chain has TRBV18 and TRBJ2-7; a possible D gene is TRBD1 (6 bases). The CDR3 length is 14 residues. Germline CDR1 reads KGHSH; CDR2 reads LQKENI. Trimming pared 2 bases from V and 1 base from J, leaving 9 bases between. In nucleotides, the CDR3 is TGTGCCAGCTCACCAAACACAGGGTCCTACGAGCAGTACTTC. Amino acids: CASSPNTGSYEQYF.

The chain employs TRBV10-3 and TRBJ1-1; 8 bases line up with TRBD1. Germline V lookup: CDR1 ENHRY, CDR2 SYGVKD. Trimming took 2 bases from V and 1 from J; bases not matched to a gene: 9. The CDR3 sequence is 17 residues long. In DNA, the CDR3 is TGTGCCATCAGTGAGCCTGGACAGGGAGGAGAGAACACTGAAGCTTTCTTT. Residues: CAISEPGQGGENTEAFF.

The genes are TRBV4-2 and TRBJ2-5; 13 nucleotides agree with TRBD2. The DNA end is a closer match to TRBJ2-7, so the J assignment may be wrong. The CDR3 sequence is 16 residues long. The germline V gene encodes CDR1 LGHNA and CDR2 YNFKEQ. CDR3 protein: CASSQDWTSGSYEQYF. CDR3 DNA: TGTGCCAGCAGCCAAGACTGGACTAGCGGGAGCTACGAGCAGTACTTC.

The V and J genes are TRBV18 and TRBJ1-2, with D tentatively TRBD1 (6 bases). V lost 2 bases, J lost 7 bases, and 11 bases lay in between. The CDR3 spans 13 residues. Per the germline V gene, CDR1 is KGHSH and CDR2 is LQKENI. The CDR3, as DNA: TGTGCCAGCTCACCAACCGCAGGGGCTGGCTACACCTTC. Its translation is CASSPTAGAGYTF.

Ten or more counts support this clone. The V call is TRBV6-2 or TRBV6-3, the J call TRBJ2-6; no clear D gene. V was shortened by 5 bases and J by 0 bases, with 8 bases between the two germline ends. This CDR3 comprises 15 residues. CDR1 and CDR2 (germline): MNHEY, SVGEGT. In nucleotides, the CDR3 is TGTGCCAGCAGTCCATCGAGCTCTGGGGCCAACGTCCTGACTTTC. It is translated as CASSPSSSGANVLTF.

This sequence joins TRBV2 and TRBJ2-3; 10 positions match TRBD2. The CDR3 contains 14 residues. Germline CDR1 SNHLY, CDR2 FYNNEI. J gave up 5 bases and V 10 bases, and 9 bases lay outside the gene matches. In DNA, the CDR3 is TGTGCCATAAAAAAGCGGGAGGGCCTAGATACGCAGTATTTT. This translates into CAIKKREGLDTQYF. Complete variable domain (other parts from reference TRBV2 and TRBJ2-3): EPEVTQTPSHQVTQMGQEVILRCVPISNHLYFYWYRQILGQKVEFLVSFYNNEISEKSEIFDDQFSVERPDGSNFTLKIRSTKLEDSAMYFCAIKKREGLDTQYFGPGTRLTVL.

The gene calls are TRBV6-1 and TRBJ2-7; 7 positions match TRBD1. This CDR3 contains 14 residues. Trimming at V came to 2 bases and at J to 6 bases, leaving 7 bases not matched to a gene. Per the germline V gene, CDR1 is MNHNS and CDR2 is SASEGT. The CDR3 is CASSERSRGLEQYF. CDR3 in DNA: TGTGCCAGCAGTGAAAGAAGTAGGGGGCTCGAGCAGTACTTC.

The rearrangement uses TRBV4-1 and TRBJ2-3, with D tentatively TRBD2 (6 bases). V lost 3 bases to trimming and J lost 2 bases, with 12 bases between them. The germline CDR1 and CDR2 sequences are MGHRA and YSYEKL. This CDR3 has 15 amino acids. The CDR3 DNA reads TGCGCCAGCAGCCAGGTGGGGGGAGTCACAGATACGCAGTATTTT. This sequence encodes CASSQVGGVTDTQYF.

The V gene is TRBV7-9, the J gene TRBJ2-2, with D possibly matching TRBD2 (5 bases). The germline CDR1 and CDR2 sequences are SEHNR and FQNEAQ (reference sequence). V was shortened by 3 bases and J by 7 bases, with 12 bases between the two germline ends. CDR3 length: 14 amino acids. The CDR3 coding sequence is TGTGCCAGCAGCTTCCGGGGAGCCGTCGGGGAGCTGTTTTTT. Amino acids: CASSFRGAVGELFF.

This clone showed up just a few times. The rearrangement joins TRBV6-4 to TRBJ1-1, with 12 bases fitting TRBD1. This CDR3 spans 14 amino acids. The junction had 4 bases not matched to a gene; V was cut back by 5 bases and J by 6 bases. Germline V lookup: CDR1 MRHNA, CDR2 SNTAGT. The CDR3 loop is CASSTGTGGSEAFF. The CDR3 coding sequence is TGTGCCAGCAGTACCGGGACAGGGGGCTCTGAAGCTTTCTTT.

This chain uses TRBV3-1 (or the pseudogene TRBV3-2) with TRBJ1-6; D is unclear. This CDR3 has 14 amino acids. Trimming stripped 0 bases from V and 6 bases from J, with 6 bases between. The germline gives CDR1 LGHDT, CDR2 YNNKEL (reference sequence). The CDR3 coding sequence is TGTGCCAGCAGCCAAGATCCGGGTAATTCACCCCTCCACTTT. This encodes CASSQDPGNSPLHF.

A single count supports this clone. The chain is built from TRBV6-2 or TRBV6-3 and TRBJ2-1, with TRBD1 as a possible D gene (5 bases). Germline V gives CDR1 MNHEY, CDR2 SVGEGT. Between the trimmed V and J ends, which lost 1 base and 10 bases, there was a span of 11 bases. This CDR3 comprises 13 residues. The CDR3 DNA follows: TGTGCCAGCAGTTACTTTGGGTACAGGGAGCAGTTCTTC. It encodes CASSYFGYREQFF.

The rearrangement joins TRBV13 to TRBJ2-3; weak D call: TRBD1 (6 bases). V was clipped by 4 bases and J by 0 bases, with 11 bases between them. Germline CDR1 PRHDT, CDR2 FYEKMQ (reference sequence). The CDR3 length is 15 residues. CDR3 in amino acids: CASSYARGSTDTQYF. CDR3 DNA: TGTGCCAGCAGCTATGCCAGGGGTAGCACAGATACGCAGTATTTT.

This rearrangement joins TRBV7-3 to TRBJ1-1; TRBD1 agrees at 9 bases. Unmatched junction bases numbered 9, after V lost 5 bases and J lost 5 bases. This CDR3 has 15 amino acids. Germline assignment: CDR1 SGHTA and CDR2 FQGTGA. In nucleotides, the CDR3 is TGTGCCAGCAGCGCTCAGGGACAGGGACGGACTGAAGCTTTCTTT. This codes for CASSAQGQGRTEAFF.

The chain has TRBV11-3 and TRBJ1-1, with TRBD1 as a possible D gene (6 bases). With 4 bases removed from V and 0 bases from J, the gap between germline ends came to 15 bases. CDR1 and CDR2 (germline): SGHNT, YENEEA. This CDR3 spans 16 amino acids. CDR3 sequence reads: CASSYRVGGLNTEAFF. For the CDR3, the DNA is TGTGCCAGCAGCTACAGGGTAGGCGGCTTGAACACTGAAGCTTTCTTT.